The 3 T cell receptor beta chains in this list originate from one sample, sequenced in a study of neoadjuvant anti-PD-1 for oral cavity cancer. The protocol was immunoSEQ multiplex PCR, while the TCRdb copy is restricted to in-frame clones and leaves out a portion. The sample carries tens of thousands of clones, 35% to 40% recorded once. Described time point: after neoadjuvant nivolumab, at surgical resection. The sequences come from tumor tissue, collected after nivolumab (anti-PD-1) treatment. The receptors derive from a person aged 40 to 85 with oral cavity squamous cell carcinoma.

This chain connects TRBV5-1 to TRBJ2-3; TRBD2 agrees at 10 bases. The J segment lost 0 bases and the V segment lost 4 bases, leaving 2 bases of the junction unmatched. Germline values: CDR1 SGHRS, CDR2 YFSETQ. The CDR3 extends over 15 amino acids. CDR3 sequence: CASSLGLASTDTQYF. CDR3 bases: TGCGCCAGCAGCCTGGGACTAGCGAGCACAGATACGCAGTATTTT.

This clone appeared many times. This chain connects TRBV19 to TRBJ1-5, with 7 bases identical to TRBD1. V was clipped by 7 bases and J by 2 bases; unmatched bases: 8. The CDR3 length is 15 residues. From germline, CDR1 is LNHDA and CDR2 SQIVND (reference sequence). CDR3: CASTTGQPGNQPQHF. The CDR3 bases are TGTGCCAGTACGACAGGGCAGCCTGGCAATCAGCCCCAGCATTTT.

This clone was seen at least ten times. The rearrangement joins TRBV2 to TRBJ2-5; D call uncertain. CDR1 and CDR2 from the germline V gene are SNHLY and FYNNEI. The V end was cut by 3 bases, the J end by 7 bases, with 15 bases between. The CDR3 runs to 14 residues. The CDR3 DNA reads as TGTGCCAGCAGTGATGCTTGGTCGGGCGGGACCCAGTACTTC. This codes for CASSDAWSGGTQYF.